Below are 32 T cell receptor beta chains sequenced from a single sample in a study of CD8+CD57+ T cells in acquired aplastic anemia. CDR3 and TCR beta VDJ profiling relied on a genomic DNA template. TCRdb passed the reads through MiXCR, listing each CDR3 protein once. The table has around 500,000 distinct CDR3 sequences, around 30% seen once. All patients picked for sequencing had shown, by flow cytometry, an expansion of CD8+CD57+ cells. Sequenced material: sorted CD4+, CD8+, or CD8+CD57+ T cells (not recorded which) from PBMCs. The receptors stem from a human donor with aplastic anemia.

This clonotype was detected only a few times. V usage is TRBV6-4 and J usage is TRBJ2-5; TRBD2 is a possible D gene (6 bases). Germline V gene data show CDR1 as MRHNA and CDR2 as SNTAGT. This CDR3 is 13 amino acids long. V lost 3 bases, J lost 5 bases, and 10 bases lay in between. This chain's CDR3 is CASSEEEGETQYF. CDR3 bases: TGTGCCAGCAGTGAAGAGGAGGGGGAGACCCAGTACTTC.

The chain is built from TRBV9 and TRBJ1-3, with 7 bases identical to TRBD1. CDR3 length: 17 amino acids. Losses at the gene ends were 4 bases for V and 3 bases for J; bases not matched to a gene: 13. Germline CDR1 and CDR2: SGDLS and YYNGEE. CDR3 region: CASSPHGTGDLGNTIYF. The CDR3 DNA sequence: TGTGCCAGCAGCCCACATGGCACAGGGGATCTTGGAAACACCATATATTTT.

The rearrangement uses TRBV7-8 and TRBJ2-1; possibly TRBD2 for D (5 bases). This CDR3 is 15 amino acids long. The V end lost 4 bases, the J end lost 1 base, and 11 bases lay between the germline ends. Germline CDR1 is SGHVS and CDR2 is FQNEAQ. CDR3 sequence reads: CASSSEGWSYNEQFF. The DNA for the CDR3 is TGTGCCAGCAGCTCCGAGGGTTGGTCCTACAATGAGCAGTTCTTC.

V is TRBV2 and J is TRBJ2-7, with D possibly matching TRBD1 (6 bases). From germline, CDR1 is SNHLY and CDR2 FYNNEI. The V end was cut by 1 base, the J end by 3 bases, with 13 bases between. CDR3 length equals 15 residues. For the CDR3, the DNA is TGTGCCAGCAGTGAAGTCCGGACAGCTAACTACGAGCAGTACTTC. Translating gives CASSEVRTANYEQYF.

The rearrangement uses TRBV29-1 and TRBJ1-6, with TRBD1 identical over 8 bases. This CDR3 is 16 amino acids long. Germline CDR1 SQVTM, CDR2 ANQGSEA. The V gene end was trimmed by 6 bases and the J gene end by 6 bases; junction bases not matched to a gene: 13. CDR3 sequence: CSVLPGGRDVNSPLHF. As DNA, the CDR3 is TGCAGCGTCCTCCCAGGGGGCAGGGATGTTAATTCACCCCTCCACTTT.

There are many counts of this clonotype. This chain links TRBV29-1 with TRBJ2-1; the match to TRBD2 covers 11 bases. The germline V gene encodes CDR1 SQVTM and CDR2 ANQGSEA. CDR3 size: 14 residues. Trimming removed 6 bases from V and 7 bases from J; junction bases left unmatched: 8. The CDR3 spells CSVIAGGPSNEQFF. The CDR3 region has the DNA TGCAGCGTGATAGCGGGGGGGCCGTCGAATGAGCAGTTCTTC.

In its sample, this clonotype was seen a few times. J is TRBJ2-7 and V is TRBV11-2, with 8 bases lining up with TRBD1. The CDR3 consists of 16 residues. CDR1 and CDR2 from the germline V gene are SGHAT and FQNNGV. V lost 5 bases, J lost 1 base, and 10 bases stayed unmatched. CDR3 nucleotide sequence: TGTGCCAGCAGCGTCTTTGGGACAGGCCTATCCTACGAGCAGTACTTC. Translating gives CASSVFGTGLSYEQYF.

A remark on this clonotype: The junction does not match germline at one end; this may be a read error. This rearrangement joins TRBV15 to TRBJ2-3, with unresolved D. Germline loops: CDR1 LNHNV, CDR2 YYDKDF (reference sequence). CDR3 length: 14 residues. The CDR3 here is CATSRGPSADTQYF. DNA of the CDR3: TGTGCCACCAGTAGAGGCCCCTCGGCAGATACGCAGTATTTT.

V and J are TRBV2 and TRBJ1-4; D possibly corresponds to TRBD1 (5 bases). The CDR3 has 14 amino acids. Germline V lookup: CDR1 SNHLY, CDR2 FYNNEI. Deletions cut 4 bases from V and 8 bases from J, with 14 bases between. The CDR3 region is CASSGIQGGEKLFF. The CDR3 DNA reads TGTGCCAGCAGTGGTATTCAGGGCGGGGAAAAACTGTTTTTT.

As to this clonotype: The junction and the germline gene differ at one end; a read error may be behind it. The chain carries TRBV6-1 and TRBJ1-5; D is ambiguous. The germline V gene has CDR1 MNHNS and CDR2 SASEGT. This CDR3 spans 12 amino acids. Written as DNA, the CDR3 is TGTGCCAGCTGGGGTAGCAGTCAGCCCCAGCATTTT. It translates to CASWGSSQPQHF.

As to this clonotype: Relative to the germline gene, one junction end is altered; a read error may explain this. Here the CDR3 reads CAASDGGGSNQPQHF. The CDR3 DNA is TGTGCCGCCAGTGACGGGGGGGGCAGCAATCAGCCCCAGCATTTT. The rearrangement joins TRBV24-1 to TRBJ1-5; possibly TRBD1 for D (6 bases). The CDR3 is made up of 15 amino acids. Germline V gene lookup returns CDR1 KGHDR and CDR2 SFDVKD.

The V call is TRBV20-1, the J call TRBJ1-1; D uncertain. The CDR3 is 13 amino acids. Trimming shortened V by 3 bases and J by 8 bases, and 16 bases separated the two germline ends. Looked up from germline, CDR1 is DFQATT and CDR2 is SNEGSKA (reference sequence). CDR3 region: CSASRQITPEAFF. The CDR3 region has the DNA TGCAGTGCTAGTAGGCAAATTACCCCCGAAGCTTTCTTT.

This clonotype was seen at least ten times. The chain couples TRBV15 to TRBJ1-1; D is undetermined. CDR1 and CDR2 (germline): LNHNV, YYDKDF (reference sequence). The CDR3 runs 18 residues. The V and J ends lost 0 bases and 1 base respectively, with 18 bases between them. The CDR3 nucleotides are TGTGCCACCAGCAGAGATTCAGTCCTAGCGTTACAGAACACTGAAGCTTTCTTT. Its protein product is CATSRDSVLALQNTEAFF.

This clonotype was found many times. This chain connects TRBV20-1 to TRBJ1-5; the D gene is possibly TRBD1 (5 bases). Germline lookup yields CDR1 DFQATT and CDR2 SNEGSKA (reference sequence). The V and J ends lost 0 bases and 6 bases respectively, with 15 bases between them. This CDR3 contains 15 residues. The DNA for the CDR3 is TGCAGTGCTAGAGAGGCAGGTCGGGGCGGTCAGCCCCAGCATTTT. This gives the protein CSAREAGRGGQPQHF.

The chain is built from TRBV19 and TRBJ1-1; D is ambiguous. This CDR3 contains 14 residues. Between the trimmed V and J ends, which lost 3 bases and 0 bases, there was a span of 8 bases. From germline, CDR1 is LNHDA and CDR2 SQIVND (reference sequence). The CDR3 bases are TGTGCCAGTAGTATCGCTAGGCTGAACACTGAAGCTTTCTTT. It is translated as CASSIARLNTEAFF.

The CDR3 loop is CASSHLLTGGQETQYF. In DNA, the CDR3 is TGTGCCAGCAGTCATCTATTGACAGGGGGACAAGAGACCCAGTACTTC. J is TRBJ2-5 and V is TRBV12-3 or TRBV12-4; 9 nucleotides agree with TRBD1. The junction had 9 bases not matched to a gene; V was cut back by 5 bases and J by 2 bases. This CDR3 region has 16 residues.

V and J are TRBV2 and TRBJ1-1; D might be TRBD1 (5 bases). The V gene lost 3 bases and the J gene lost 4 bases, with 12 bases spanning the gap. The CDR3 runs to 14 residues. Germline V lookup: CDR1 SNHLY, CDR2 FYNNEI. CDR3 coding DNA: TGTGCCAGCAGTGAGGAAGGGGTGGTCACTGAAGCTTTCTTT. Its translation is CASSEEGVVTEAFF.

V is TRBV24-1 and J is TRBJ2-3; no definite D call. Trimming cost V 12 bases and J 4 bases, with 13 bases left between them. CDR1 and CDR2 (germline): KGHDR, SFDVKD. CDR3 length equals 12 residues. For the CDR3, the DNA is TGTGCCTGGAGTGTAACGGCAGATACGCAGTATTTT. This codes for CAWSVTADTQYF.

The chain employs TRBV25-1 and TRBJ2-7; D remains ambiguous. V was shortened by 4 bases and J by 5 bases, with 18 bases between the two germline ends. This CDR3 is built from 15 residues. The V gene's germline CDR1 is MGHDK and CDR2 SYGVNS. The CDR3 here is CASSARVPPFDEQYF. As DNA, the CDR3 is TGTGCCAGCAGTGCTAGAGTCCCGCCATTCGACGAGCAGTACTTC.

V is TRBV5-1 and J is TRBJ1-4; 9 nucleotides line up with TRBD1. The CDR3 contains 14 residues. Germline lookup yields CDR1 SGHRS and CDR2 YFSETQ. V lost 2 bases to trimming and J lost 8 bases; unmatched junction nucleotides: 4. The chain's CDR3 is CASSFGTGKEKLFF. The CDR3 bases are TGCGCCAGCAGCTTTGGGACAGGGAAGGAAAAACTGTTTTTT.

This clonotype was detected ten times or more. The chain uses TRBV7-2 and TRBJ1-2; maybe TRBD1 (5 bases). The CDR3 has 15 residues. Per the germline V gene, CDR1 is SGHTA and CDR2 is FQGNSA. Between the trimmed V and J ends, which lost 7 bases and 0 bases, there was a span of 15 bases. The CDR3, as DNA: TGTGCCAGCATACCCCTTGGGGGGTCTAACTATGGCTACACCTTC. This encodes CASIPLGGSNYGYTF.

The gene calls are TRBV19 and TRBJ2-7; 8 nucleotides agree with TRBD2. Trimming cost V 4 bases and J 5 bases; bases outside gene matches: 4. Germline CDR1 LNHDA, CDR2 SQIVND (reference sequence). CDR3 size: 13 residues. CDR3 DNA sequence: TGTGCCAGTAGTAGAATAGCGGGGCACGAGCAGTACTTC. Encoded protein: CASSRIAGHEQYF.

The chain couples TRBV7-2 to TRBJ2-2, with D unclear. The CDR3 is made up of 14 amino acids. The V end was cut by 3 bases, the J end by 1 base, with 6 bases between. Looked up from germline, CDR1 is SGHTA and CDR2 is FQGNSA. This CDR3 is CASSFRVNTGELFF. The CDR3 region has the DNA TGTGCCAGCAGCTTTCGGGTGAACACCGGGGAGCTGTTTTTT.

In this sample, this clonotype turned up many times. The rearrangement joins TRBV29-1 to TRBJ1-1; possibly TRBD1 for D (5 bases). V was shortened by 6 bases and J by 4 bases, with 15 bases between the two germline ends. Germline V gene data show CDR1 as SQVTM and CDR2 as ANQGSEA. The CDR3 contains 13 residues. The CDR3 bases are TGCAGCGTCGAACGTGGGGGTGTCACTGAAGCTTTCTTT. The encoded protein is CSVERGGVTEAFF.

The gene calls are TRBV6-5 and TRBJ2-6; 7 nucleotides line up with TRBD1. Germline V lookup: CDR1 MNHEY, CDR2 SVGAGI. The CDR3 is 15 amino acids. With V trimmed by 4 bases and J by 2 bases, 2 bases remained unmatched. CDR3 sequence reads: CASSSDRAGANVLTF. The CDR3 DNA reads TGTGCCAGCAGTTCCGACAGGGCTGGGGCCAACGTCCTGACTTTC.

The chain combines TRBV5-6 with TRBJ1-6; TRBD1 might be the D (6 bases). Trimming took 3 bases from V and 1 from J, leaving 14 bases between them. The germline CDR1 and CDR2 sequences are SGHDT and YYEEEE. This CDR3 is 17 amino acids long. For the CDR3, the DNA is TGTGCCAGCAGCTGGAAGGGACATTCTTCCTATAATTCACCCCTCCACTTT. Protein sequence: CASSWKGHSSYNSPLHF.

CDR3: CASNKAEAHLHF. CDR3 coding DNA: TGTGCCAGCAATAAGGCAGAGGCCCACCTCCACTTT. The rearrangement uses TRBV6-1 and TRBJ1-6; unclear D gene. V was trimmed by 7 bases and J by 15 bases, leaving 16 bases between them. The CDR3 runs to 12 residues. CDR1 is MNHNS and CDR2 is SASEGT in the germline V gene.

This clonotype was recorded at least ten times. This chain joins TRBV7-9 and TRBJ1-2; TRBD1 agrees at 10 bases. In germline, CDR1 is SEHNR, CDR2 FQNEAQ (reference sequence). The CDR3 has 14 amino acids. Trimming took 2 bases from V and 7 from J; bases not matched to a gene: 4. This CDR3 reads CASSLPDRGFGYTF. CDR3 sequence (DNA): TGTGCCAGCAGCTTACCGGACAGGGGGTTTGGCTACACCTTC. Full variable domain (rest looked up from reference TRBV7-9 and TRBJ1-2): DTGVSQNPRHKITKRGQNVTFRCDPISEHNRLYWYRQTLGQGPEFLTYFQNEAQLEKSRLLSDRFSAERPKGSFSTLEIQRTEQGDSAMYLCASSLPDRGFGYTFGSGTRLTVV.

The V gene is TRBV15, the J gene TRBJ2-7, with D unresolved. Germline V gene sequence: CDR1 LNHNV, CDR2 YYDKDF (reference sequence). The CDR3 has 10 residues. The V and J ends lost 11 bases and 0 bases respectively, with 5 bases between them. Here the CDR3 DNA reads TGTGCCCCCTTCTCCTACGAGCAGTACTTC. It encodes CAPFSYEQYF.

J is TRBJ1-2 and V is TRBV19; possibly TRBD1 for D (6 bases). This CDR3 spans 14 amino acids. Germline-derived CDR1 and CDR2 are LNHDA and SQIVND (reference sequence). Trimming took 6 bases from V and 4 from J, leaving 15 bases between them. In DNA, the CDR3 is TGTGCCAGTAGCAACCCGGGGGGCAGCTATGGCTACACCTTC. It codes for CASSNPGGSYGYTF.

J is TRBJ2-3 and V is TRBV25-1, with TRBD1 matching over 7 bases. The germline V gene encodes CDR1 MGHDK and CDR2 SYGVNS. J lost 2 bases, V lost 3 bases, and 8 bases had no gene match. This CDR3 has 16 amino acids. The CDR3 loop reads CASSDPQGRTTDTQYF. CDR3 coding DNA: TGTGCCAGCAGTGACCCACAGGGGCGGACCACAGATACGCAGTATTTT.

In its sample, this clonotype was seen many times. This chain connects TRBV25-1 to TRBJ1-1; D not resolved. Looked up from germline, CDR1 is MGHDK and CDR2 is SYGVNS. This CDR3 has 15 amino acids. The V and J ends lost 1 base and 6 bases respectively, with 15 bases between them. The CDR3 region has the DNA TGTGCCAGCAGTGAATGGCGCGGGCCGGAGGCTGAAGCTTTCTTT. This codes for CASSEWRGPEAEAFF.